Listed below are T cell receptor beta chains from one sample, sequenced in a study of shared clonotypes between healthy human individuals. Some clones are missing from TCRdb's copy, which holds only in-frame ones; the method was immunoSEQ multiplex PCR. The sample holds millions of clones, more than 85% seen once. Sample: naive CD8+ T cells from PBMCs. These receptors came from a man aged 18 to 35 in good health. Some clones in this sample may be carry-over from other donors' samples. The CDR3 runs from the conserved cysteine through the conserved F or W.

V gene: TRBV6-6; CDR3 protein: CASSSTEEQYF
V gene: TRBV15; CDR3 protein: CATSLAGGQETQYF
V gene: TRBV5-4; CDR3 protein: CASSWDSHTQYF
V gene: TRBV19; CDR3 protein: CASSIVRGSNTEAFF
V gene: TRBV6-1; CDR3 protein: CASRTYRDSNQPQHF
V gene: TRBV9; CDR3 protein: CASSVIYEPKVAKNIQYF
V gene: TRBV27; CDR3 protein: CASSLTSGSTDTQYF
V gene: TRBV10-2; CDR3 protein: CASSEDRDPDVF
V gene: TRBV7-9; CDR3 protein: CASSLSIGGHEQYF
V gene: TRBV5-1; CDR3 protein: CASSYFGGYNEQFF
V gene: TRBV5-5; CDR3 protein: CASSHPEGPRTGELFF
V gene: TRBV7-9; CDR3 protein: CASTSLGRRDTQYF
V gene: TRBV6-5; CDR3 protein: CASSYRVGNEQFF
V gene: TRBV19; CDR3 protein: CAIKQGATEAFF
V gene: TRBV5-1; CDR3 protein: CASSLGGRGDEQYF
V gene: TRBV18; CDR3 protein: CASSPNPGSSYNSPLHF